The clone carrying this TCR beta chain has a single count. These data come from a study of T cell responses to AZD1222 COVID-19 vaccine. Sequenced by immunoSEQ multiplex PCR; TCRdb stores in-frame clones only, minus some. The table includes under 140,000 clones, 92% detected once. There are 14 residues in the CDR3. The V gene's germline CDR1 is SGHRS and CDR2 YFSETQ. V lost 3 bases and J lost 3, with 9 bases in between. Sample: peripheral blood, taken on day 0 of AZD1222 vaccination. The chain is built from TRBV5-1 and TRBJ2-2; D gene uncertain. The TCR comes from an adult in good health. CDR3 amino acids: CASSSGWDTGELFF. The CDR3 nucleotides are TGCGCCAGCAGCTCCGGGTGGGACACCGGGGAGCTGTTTTTT.